The clone carrying this T cell receptor (beta chain) came up once. These data belong to a study of control samples from healthy donors and cancer patients. Here immunoSEQ multiplex PCR was the method, and the copy in TCRdb shows in-frame clones only, minus some. The sample carries 150,000 to 200,000 clones, 94% recorded once. After removal of 6 bases from V and 0 bases from J, the junction contained 10 bases not matched to a gene. Germline V gene data show CDR1 as LGHNT and CDR2 as FRNRAP. The CDR3 has 16 amino acids. This receptor was obtained from a woman between 18 and 30 years old in good health. Sequenced material: blood. The J gene is TRBJ1-2, the V gene TRBV12-5; 7 nucleotides line up with TRBD1. CDR3 sequence reads: CASGPGTTGTNYGYTF. CDR3 DNA sequence: TGTGCTAGTGGACCCGGAACGACAGGGACTAACTATGGCTACACCTTC.